This T cell receptor beta chain stems from a study of CD8+ T cells in alopecia areata. Treatment specified: oral pan-JAK inhibitor, 5-10 mg twice daily. RNA extraction was followed by reverse transcription into cDNA, which acted as the sequencing template. Measured with immunoSEQ multiplex PCR; TCRdb has only the in-frame clones, and not every one. This sample carries under 300,000 clones, 60% of them seen once, and the ten largest clones take 0.75% to 0.95%. Trimming took 5 bases from V and 4 from J; bases not matched to a gene: 11. Germline assignment: CDR1 SEHNR and CDR2 FQNEAQ (reference sequence). The CDR3 is made up of 16 amino acids.

This TCR was recovered from a human donor with alopecia areata. V and J are TRBV7-9 and TRBJ2-1; TRBD1 agrees at 7 bases. Sequenced here: CD4+ T cells sorted from blood, sampled between weeks 51 and 54, from a patient treated with tofacitinib. The CDR3 DNA reads as TGTGCCAGCAGCCTTTCCAAGGGGGCCTCTTACAATGAGCAGTTCTTC. It translates to CASSLSKGASYNEQFF.